This T cell receptor (beta chain) came from a study of monozygotic twins with inflammatory bowel disease. Overall study findings and caveats: IBD patients had lower TCRbeta diversity (inverse Simpson) than healthy co-twins.

Following a re-call of the 5' RACE reads, TCRdb has one entry per CDR3 protein and lacks DNA. The sample totals tens of thousands of distinct CDR3 sequences. Of note for this clonotype: The antigen is not known.

The receptor was derived from a human donor with ulcerative colitis or Crohn's disease, or a healthy co-twin of an affected twin (not recorded which). Input material: blood.

The CDR3 reads CASSLALYNEQFF. V usage is TRBV11-2 and J usage is TRBJ2-1. The V gene's germline CDR1 is SGHAT and CDR2 FQNNGV. The CDR3 consists of 13 residues.